The following is a T cell receptor beta chain sequence with its context. The table lists this clone with a few counts. What this receptor recognizes is not known. One base away there is no much larger clone; base qualities are not given. The data derive from a study of shared T cell receptors in the human thymus (dated by TCRdb to about 2021). Study-level background: The study examined how the human thymus generates shared, self-reactive T-cell receptor alpha chains.

Receptor amplification or capture employed the immunoSEQ multiplex PCR assay. The immuneACCESS repertoire file appears here via TCRdb, limited to in-frame rearrangements. These files lack a portion of the clones; in checked studies, under half of the deficit traces to unresolved V genes, and the cause of the others is not known. This sample comprises some 700,000 clones, approximately 88% of them detected only once. Over 0.008% of the sample lies in the top ten. The germline V gene (reference sequence) specifies SEHNR as CDR1 and FQNEAQ as CDR2. The CDR3 holds 13 amino acids from the cysteine to the phenylalanine. Only the CDR3 DNA is retained, 39 bases long and in frame from the first base. V is trimmed back by 8 bases and J by 5 bases, and the junction contains 2 bases that no gene match accounts for. This sample was shared with a second study, whose subject was human thymus T cells. The second paper further reports: The donors were immunologically healthy infants in Finland who had open corrective cardiac surgery for congenital heart defects. Thymus tissue was obtained as surgical resects removed during corrective cardiac surgery. Biased V and J gene segment usage appeared to be present in both thymic and peripheral blood repertoires. Highly overlapping thymic TCR repertoires among unrelated individuals were reported in the related research. The study described the TCR alpha and beta repertoires in fewer than 10 infant thymus samples and four matching peripheral blood samples. Donor ages ranging from 7 to 244 days were recorded, and more than five male and two female infants were included in the cohort. Thymocytes were freed from the tissue by mechanical means and kept at -70 degrees C as pellets of 10-30 million cells. A QIAsymphony instrument was used to extract genomic DNA from the frozen cell pellets. Using the immunoSEQ multiplex PCR assay, the TCRB and TCRAD loci were amplified from a standardized quantity of quality-controlled genomic DNA. The amplicons covered the V(D)J region and were long enough to include the CDR3 and to identify the V and J genes. Through the commercial immunoSEQ service, the amplicons were sequenced on an Illumina platform. Primer bias and sequencing errors were corrected using previously described methods, and TCRAD and TCRB definitions followed the IMGT database. Analysis of the repertoires was done with immunoSEQ Analyzer 3.0 and VDJTools and included basic statistics, V/J segment usage, diversity estimates, rarefaction and pairwise overlap. Diversity was estimated with Chao1, ChaoE, Efron-Thisted, Shannon and inverse Simpson indices, and also on datasets down-sampled to the smallest sample. For repertoire overlap, CDR3 nucleotide sequence, V gene and J gene had to match strictly, and clustering was done by Jaccard-based multidimensional scaling. Thymus samples yielded on average about 810,000 unique TCRB clonotypes, compared with some 89,000 from blood samples.

Material: thymocytes. The sequence derives from a boy under three years old with a congenital heart defect. Donor details come from another sample of the same person, matched by shared clones. The V and J genes are TRBV7-9 and TRBJ2-5, with 13 central nucleotides matching TRBD2. The encoded CDR3 is CASSTSGRETQYF. The DNA is TGTGCCAGCTCGACTAGCGGGAGGGAGACCCAGTACTTC.